This record concerns one T cell receptor (beta chain) sequence. Its antigen is unknown. Germline V gene data show CDR1 as MGHRA and CDR2 as YSYEKL. The CDR3 is 16 amino acids. The ends were cut back, 0 bases at V and 0 bases at J, with 11 bases in the middle. These data are taken from a study of cytomegalovirus exposure and HLA in healthy donors. Study-level results: According to reports, the classifier identified cytomegalovirus status with high specificity and sensitivity. Per a prior analysis, the majority of TCR beta V segments were productive roughly 90% or roughly 30% of the time. Compared with the roughly 700-donor mean, an Asian-associated ancestry cluster reportedly had fewer N-insertions, according to a later analysis.

PCR was performed using 60 Vbeta and 13 Jbeta primers. Clones were sequenced by immunoSEQ multiplex PCR, and TCRdb holds only the in-frame ones, with some missing. The sample includes around 89,000 clones, about 84% of them seen just once. The sample comprised PBMCs. The chain recombines TRBV4-1 with TRBJ1-1; perhaps TRBD1 as D (6 bases). The origin of this receptor is a girl aged 2-10 years in good health and CMV-seropositive. CDR3 DNA sequence: TGCGCCAGCAGCCAAGACGCGCCAGGGGTGAACACTGAAGCTTTCTTT. It encodes CASSQDAPGVNTEAFF.